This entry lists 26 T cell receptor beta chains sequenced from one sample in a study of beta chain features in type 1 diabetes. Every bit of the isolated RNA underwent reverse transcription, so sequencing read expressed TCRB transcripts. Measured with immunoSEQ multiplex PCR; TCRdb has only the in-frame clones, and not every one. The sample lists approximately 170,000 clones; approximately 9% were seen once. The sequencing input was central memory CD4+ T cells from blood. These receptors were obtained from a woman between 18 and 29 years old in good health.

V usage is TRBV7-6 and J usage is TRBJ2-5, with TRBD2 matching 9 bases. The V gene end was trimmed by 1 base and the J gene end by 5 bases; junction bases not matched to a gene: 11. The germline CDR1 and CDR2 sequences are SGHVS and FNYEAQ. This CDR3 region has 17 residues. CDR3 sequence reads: CASSLVVAGGPGETQYF. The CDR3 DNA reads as TGTGCCAGCAGCTTAGTTGTGGCGGGAGGGCCGGGGGAGACCCAGTACTTC.

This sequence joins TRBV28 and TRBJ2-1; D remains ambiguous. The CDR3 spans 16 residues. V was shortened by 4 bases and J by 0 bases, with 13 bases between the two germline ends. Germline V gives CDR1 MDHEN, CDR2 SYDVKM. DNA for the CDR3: TGTGCCAGCAGTTATAGCTCGGCCCGCTCCTACAATGAGCAGTTCTTC. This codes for CASSYSSARSYNEQFF.

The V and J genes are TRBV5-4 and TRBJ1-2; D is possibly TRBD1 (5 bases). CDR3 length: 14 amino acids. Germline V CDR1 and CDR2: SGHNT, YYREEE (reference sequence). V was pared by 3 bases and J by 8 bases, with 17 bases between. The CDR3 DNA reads TGTGCCAGCAGCTCCAGGGTGGTCCTGGGAGGCTACACCTTC. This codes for CASSSRVVLGGYTF.

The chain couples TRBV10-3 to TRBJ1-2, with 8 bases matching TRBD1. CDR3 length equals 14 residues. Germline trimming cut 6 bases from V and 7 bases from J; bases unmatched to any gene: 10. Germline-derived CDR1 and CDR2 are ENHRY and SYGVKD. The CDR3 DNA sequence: TGTGCCATCAGCACCGATCGGACAGGGTTTGGCTACACCTTC. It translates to CAISTDRTGFGYTF.

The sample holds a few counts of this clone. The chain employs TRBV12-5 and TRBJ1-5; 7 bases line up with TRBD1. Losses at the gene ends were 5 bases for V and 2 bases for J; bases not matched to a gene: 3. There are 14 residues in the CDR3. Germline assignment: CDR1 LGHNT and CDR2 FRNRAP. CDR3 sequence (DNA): TGTGCTAGTGGTGCCGGGACAGGCAATCAGCCCCAGCATTTT. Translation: CASGAGTGNQPQHF. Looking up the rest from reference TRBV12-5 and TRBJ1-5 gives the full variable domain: DARVTQTPRHKVTEMGQEVTMRCQPILGHNTVFWYRQTMMQGLELLAYFRNRAPLDDSGMPKDRFSAEMPDATLATLKIQPSEPRDSAVYFCASGAGTGNQPQHFGDGTRLSIL.

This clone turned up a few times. In DNA form, the CDR3 reads TGTGCCAGCGTAATTCAGGGGCAGACCTACGAGCAGTACTTC. Translation gives CASVIQGQTYEQYF. The chain couples TRBV6-1 to TRBJ2-7, with D perhaps TRBD1 (6 bases). V lost 8 bases and J lost 2, with 16 bases in between. The CDR3 runs to 14 residues. Germline V gene sequence: CDR1 MNHNS, CDR2 SASEGT.

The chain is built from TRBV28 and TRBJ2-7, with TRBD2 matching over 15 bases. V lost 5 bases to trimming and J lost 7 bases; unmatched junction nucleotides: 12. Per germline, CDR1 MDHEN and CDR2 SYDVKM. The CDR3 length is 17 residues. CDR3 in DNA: TGTGCCAGCAGTCTGTACGGACTAGCGGGAGGGCCGGGGGAGCAGTACTTC. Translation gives CASSLYGLAGGPGEQYF.

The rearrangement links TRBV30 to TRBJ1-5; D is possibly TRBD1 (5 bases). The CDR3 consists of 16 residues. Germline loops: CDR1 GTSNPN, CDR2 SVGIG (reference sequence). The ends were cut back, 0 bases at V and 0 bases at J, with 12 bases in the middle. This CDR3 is CAWSVGWGNSNQPQHF. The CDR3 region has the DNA TGTGCCTGGAGTGTTGGTTGGGGCAATAGCAATCAGCCCCAGCATTTT.

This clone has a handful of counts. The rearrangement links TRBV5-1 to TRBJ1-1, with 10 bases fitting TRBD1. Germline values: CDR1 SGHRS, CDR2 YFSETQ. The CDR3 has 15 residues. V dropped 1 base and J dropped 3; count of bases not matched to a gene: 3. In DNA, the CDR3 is TGCGCCAGCAGCTTGAATGGACAGGGGGACACTGAAGCTTTCTTT. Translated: CASSLNGQGDTEAFF.

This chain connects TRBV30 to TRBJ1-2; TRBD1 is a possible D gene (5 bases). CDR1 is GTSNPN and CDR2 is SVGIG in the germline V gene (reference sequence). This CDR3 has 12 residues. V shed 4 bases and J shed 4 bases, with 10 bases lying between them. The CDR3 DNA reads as TGTGCCTGGACCTTAGACAGCTATGGCTACACCTTC. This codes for CAWTLDSYGYTF.

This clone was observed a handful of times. For the CDR3, the DNA is TGTGCCAGCAGCGTCTACAGGGTAGAGAATTCACCCCTCCACTTT. Translating it yields CASSVYRVENSPLHF. The chain links TRBV7-2 to TRBJ1-6; D is possibly TRBD1 (6 bases). With 5 bases removed from V and 7 bases from J, the gap between germline ends came to 15 bases. There are 15 residues in the CDR3. Germline V gives CDR1 SGHTA, CDR2 FQGNSA.

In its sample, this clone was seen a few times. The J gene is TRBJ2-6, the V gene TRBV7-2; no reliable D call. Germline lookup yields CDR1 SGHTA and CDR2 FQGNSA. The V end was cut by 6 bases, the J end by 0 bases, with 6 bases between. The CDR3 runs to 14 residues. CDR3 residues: CASRASSGANVLTF. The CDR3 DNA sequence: TGTGCCAGCAGGGCAAGCTCTGGGGCCAACGTCCTGACTTTC.

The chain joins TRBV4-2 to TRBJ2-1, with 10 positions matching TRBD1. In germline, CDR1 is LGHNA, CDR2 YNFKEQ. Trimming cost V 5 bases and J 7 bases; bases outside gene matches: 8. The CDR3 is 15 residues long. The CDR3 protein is CASSERDRGRNEQFF. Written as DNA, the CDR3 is TGTGCCAGCAGCGAGAGGGACAGGGGTCGGAATGAGCAGTTCTTC.

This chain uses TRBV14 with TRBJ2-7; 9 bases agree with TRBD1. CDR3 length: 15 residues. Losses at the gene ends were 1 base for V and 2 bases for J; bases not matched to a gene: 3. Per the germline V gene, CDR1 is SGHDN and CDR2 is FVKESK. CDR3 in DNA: TGTGCCAGCAGCCAAGTAAGACAGGGGGCCTACGAGCAGTACTTC. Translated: CASSQVRQGAYEQYF.

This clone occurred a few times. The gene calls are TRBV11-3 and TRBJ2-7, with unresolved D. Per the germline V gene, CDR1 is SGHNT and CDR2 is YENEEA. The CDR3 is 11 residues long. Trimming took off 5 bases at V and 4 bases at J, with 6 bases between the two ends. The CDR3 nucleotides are TGTGCCAGCAGCCTCAGGTACGAGCAGTACTTC. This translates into CASSLRYEQYF.

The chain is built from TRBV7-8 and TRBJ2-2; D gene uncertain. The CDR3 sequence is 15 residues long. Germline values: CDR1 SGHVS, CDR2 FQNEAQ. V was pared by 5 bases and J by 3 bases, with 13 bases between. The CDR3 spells CASSRVPSDTGELFF. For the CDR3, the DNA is TGTGCCAGCAGCCGCGTACCCTCCGACACCGGGGAGCTGTTTTTT.

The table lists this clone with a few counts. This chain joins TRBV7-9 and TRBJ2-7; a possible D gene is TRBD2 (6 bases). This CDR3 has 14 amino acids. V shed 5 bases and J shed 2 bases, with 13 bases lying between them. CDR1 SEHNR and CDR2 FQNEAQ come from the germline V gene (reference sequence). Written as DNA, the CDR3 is TGTGCCAGCAGCCCGGGGGTCGTGCCCTACGAGCAGTACTTC. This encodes CASSPGVVPYEQYF.

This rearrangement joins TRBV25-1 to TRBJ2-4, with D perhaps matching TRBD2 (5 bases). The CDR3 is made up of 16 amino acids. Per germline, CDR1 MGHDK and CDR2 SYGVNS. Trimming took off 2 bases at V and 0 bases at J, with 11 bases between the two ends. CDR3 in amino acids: CASSETGYLAKNIQYF. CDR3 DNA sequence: TGTGCCAGCAGTGAAACGGGGTATCTAGCCAAAAACATTCAGTACTTC. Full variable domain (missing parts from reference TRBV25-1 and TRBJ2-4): EADIYQTPRYLVIGTGKKITLECSQTMGHDKMYWYQQDPGMELHLIHYSYGVNSTEKGDLSSESTVSRIRTEHFPLTLESARPSHTSQYLCASSETGYLAKNIQYFGAGTRLSVL.

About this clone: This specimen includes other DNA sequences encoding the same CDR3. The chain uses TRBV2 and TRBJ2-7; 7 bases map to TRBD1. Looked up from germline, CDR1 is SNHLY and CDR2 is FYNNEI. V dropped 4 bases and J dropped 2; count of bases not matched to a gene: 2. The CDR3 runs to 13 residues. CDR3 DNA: TGTGCCAGCAGTGGACAGGGAGCCTACGAGCAGTACTTC. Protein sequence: CASSGQGAYEQYF.

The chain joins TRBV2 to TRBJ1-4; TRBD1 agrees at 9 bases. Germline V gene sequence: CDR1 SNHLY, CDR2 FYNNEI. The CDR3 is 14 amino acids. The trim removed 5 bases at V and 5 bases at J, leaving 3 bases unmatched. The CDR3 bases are TGTGCCAGCAGTATCACAGGGGGCAATGAAAAACTGTTTTTT. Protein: CASSITGGNEKLFF.

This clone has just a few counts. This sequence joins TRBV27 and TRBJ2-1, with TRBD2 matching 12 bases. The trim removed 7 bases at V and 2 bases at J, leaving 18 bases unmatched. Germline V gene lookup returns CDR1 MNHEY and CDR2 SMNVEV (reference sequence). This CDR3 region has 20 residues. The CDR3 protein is CASKSGRASGRAVAYNEQFF. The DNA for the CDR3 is TGTGCCAGCAAGAGTGGGAGGGCTAGCGGGAGGGCCGTGGCCTACAATGAGCAGTTCTTC.

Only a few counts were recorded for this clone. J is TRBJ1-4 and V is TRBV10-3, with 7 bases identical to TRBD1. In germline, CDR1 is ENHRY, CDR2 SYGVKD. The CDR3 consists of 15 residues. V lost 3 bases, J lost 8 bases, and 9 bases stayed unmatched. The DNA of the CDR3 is TGTGCCATCAGTGACCAGACAGGGTATCGCGAAAAACTGTTTTTT. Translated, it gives CAISDQTGYREKLFF.

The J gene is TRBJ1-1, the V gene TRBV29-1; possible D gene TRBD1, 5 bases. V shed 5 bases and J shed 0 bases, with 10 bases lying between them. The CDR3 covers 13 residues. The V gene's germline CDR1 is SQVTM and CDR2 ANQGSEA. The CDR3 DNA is TGCAGCGTTACCGGGACTTTGAACACTGAAGCTTTCTTT. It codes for CSVTGTLNTEAFF.

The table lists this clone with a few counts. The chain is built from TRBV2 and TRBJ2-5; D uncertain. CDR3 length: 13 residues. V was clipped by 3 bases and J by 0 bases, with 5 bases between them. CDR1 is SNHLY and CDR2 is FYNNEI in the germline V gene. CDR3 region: CASSEGNQETQYF. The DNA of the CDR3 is TGTGCCAGCAGTGAGGGCAACCAAGAGACCCAGTACTTC.

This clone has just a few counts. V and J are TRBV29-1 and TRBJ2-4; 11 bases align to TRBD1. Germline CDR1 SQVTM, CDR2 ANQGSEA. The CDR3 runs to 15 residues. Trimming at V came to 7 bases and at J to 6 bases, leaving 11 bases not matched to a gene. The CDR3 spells CSAQPGQGVLNIQYF. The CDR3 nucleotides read TGCAGCGCTCAACCGGGACAGGGGGTTTTAAACATTCAGTACTTC.

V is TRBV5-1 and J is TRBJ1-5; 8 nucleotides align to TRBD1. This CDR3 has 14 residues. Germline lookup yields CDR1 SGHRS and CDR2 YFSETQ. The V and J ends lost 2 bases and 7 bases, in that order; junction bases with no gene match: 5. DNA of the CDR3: TGCGCCAGCAGCTTCGGACAGGGTGAACAGCCCCAGCATTTT. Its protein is CASSFGQGEQPQHF.